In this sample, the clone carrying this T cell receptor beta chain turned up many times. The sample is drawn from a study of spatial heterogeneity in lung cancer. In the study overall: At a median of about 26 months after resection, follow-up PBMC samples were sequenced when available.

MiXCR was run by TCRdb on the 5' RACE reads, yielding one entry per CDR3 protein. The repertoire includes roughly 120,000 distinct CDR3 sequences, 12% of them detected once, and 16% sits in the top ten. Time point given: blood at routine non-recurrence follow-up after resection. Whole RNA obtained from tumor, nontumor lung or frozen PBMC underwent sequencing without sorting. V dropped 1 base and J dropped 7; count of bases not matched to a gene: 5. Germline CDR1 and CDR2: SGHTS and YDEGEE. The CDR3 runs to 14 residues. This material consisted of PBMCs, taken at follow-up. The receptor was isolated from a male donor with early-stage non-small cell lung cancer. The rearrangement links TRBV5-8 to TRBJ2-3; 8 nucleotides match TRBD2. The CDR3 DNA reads TGTGCCAGCAGCTTGAACCGGGGGGGCTATACGCAGTATTTT. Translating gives CASSLNRGGYTQYF. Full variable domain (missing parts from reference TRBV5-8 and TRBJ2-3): EAGVTQSPTHLIKTRGQQATLRCSPISGHTSVYWYQQALGLGLQFLLWYDEGEERNRGNFPPRFSGRQFPNYSSELNVNALELEDSALYLCASSLNRGGYTQYFGPGTRLTVL.